This TCR beta chain derives from a study of OX40 agonist ivuxolimab in advanced cancers. Turning to the study itself: Dose-escalation subjects each had hepatocellular carcinoma, melanoma, renal cell or head and neck cancer. Checkpoint inhibitors had been given previously to around 38% of patients.

This clone appeared a few times. The antigen is undetermined. Notes on the study in general: Some of the lowest clonal expansion was seen in partial responders at 0.1-3.0 mg/kg.

Using immunoSEQ multiplex PCR, the repertoire was profiled, and TCRdb retains in-frame clones only, with some absent. The sample carries tens of thousands of clones, approximately 88% recorded once. V was clipped by 5 bases and J by 5 bases; unmatched bases: 11. This CDR3 spans 15 amino acids. The germline CDR1 and CDR2 sequences are SGHTA and FQGTGA. This TCR was sampled from an adult with an advanced solid tumor such as melanoma, head and neck, liver or kidney cancer. Sequenced material: CD4+ or CD8+ T cells sorted from blood, taken in a trial of the OX40 agonist ivuxolimab. V and J are TRBV7-3 and TRBJ1-1; 7 nucleotides match TRBD1. The chain's CDR3 is CASSAEKGAWTEAFF. The CDR3 coding sequence is TGTGCCAGCAGCGCAGAAAAGGGGGCGTGGACTGAAGCTTTCTTT.